This T cell receptor beta chain was recorded in a study of T cells in Graves' hyperthyroidism and ophthalmopathy (dated by TCRdb to about 2019). For context, the study as a whole: Peripheral blood was collected at initial diagnosis, before any treatment. To identify TCR V-J signatures that set the groups apart, the researchers used a discovery cohort of 100 patients, made up of under 45 with Graves' ophthalmopathy and 55 to 65 with stable Graves' hyperthyroidism. Whether ophthalmopathy could be predicted prospectively was tested in an independent validation cohort made up of under 20 hyperthyroidism patients plus 17 patients who later progressed to ophthalmopathy. The roughly 94 discovery patients were randomly divided into training and test sets at a 7:3 ratio. The study also compared thyroid tissue and blood T-cell repertoires from 5 to 7 Graves' hyperthyroidism patients. After sampling, hyperthyroidism patients received methimazole starting at 30 mg daily, and ophthalmopathy patients received high-dose intravenous methylprednisolone. TCR Vbeta CDR3 sequencing of 130 to 150 peripheral blood samples (over 40 ophthalmopathy, about 80 hyperthyroidism and some 17 progressor patients) is reported in the paper.

Overall study outcomes, separate from this receptor: In cross-validation, a model built on a 13 V-J signature told ophthalmopathy apart from stable hyperthyroidism with 85% to 90% sensitivity and roughly 81% specificity, and in testing the same model reached 80%/75%. Blood samples also contained most of the expanded thyroid clonotypes (frequency above 0.001), which suggests that blood repertoires may reflect thyroid immune responses. No statistical method was used to fix the sample size in advance, and group allocation was not hidden from the investigators. In validation, progression to ophthalmopathy was predicted by the model with more than 65% sensitivity and 72% to 85% specificity, a median of roughly six months before onset.

Ophthalmopathy patients had moderately to severely active disease, Clinical Activity Score of at least 3, NOSPECS grade of at least 4, and duration under 3 months. Exclusion was applied to patients with uncontrolled infections, other autoimmune diseases, pregnancy or lactation. Diagnoses were established on the basis of clinical symptoms, serum thyroxine and TRAb, thyroid ultrasound, and orbital computed tomography. PBMCs were isolated from 10 ml of fresh peripheral blood by Ficoll-Paque density gradient centrifugation. Total RNA was extracted with Trizol reagent, and quality was checked on an Agilent 2100 Bioanalyzer. There are a few counts of this clonotype. Its antigen remains undetermined. No quality values exist for individual bases; no much larger clone is one base distant. Amplification of TCR beta CDR3 regions was carried out from RNA transcripts. The first round of RT-PCR for the TCR CDR3 was performed with the HTBI primer set and the Qiagen OneStep RT-PCR kit. Libraries were constructed in a second round of multiplex PCR, after which size selection and purification were performed. Paired-end sequencing of the libraries was performed with 100 bp reads on an Illumina HiSeq2000. For the original study's pipeline: SOAPnuke was used to process the raw data, throwing out any read that contained adapters or uncalled bases, had a mean Phred below 15, or lacked an exact constant-primer or identifier match. High-quality paired reads were merged using COPE v1.2.5, and each unique nucleotide sequence was defined as a clonotype. Clonotypes were aligned to IMGT TRBV, TRBD and TRBJ reference segments using MiTCR v1.1. Analysis was restricted to V-J combinations with a frequency above 0.0001, which covered roughly 99% of repertoires. A TCS score was defined as the ratio between F50 (clonal expansion) and ExV (chaos), using BLOSUM62-based TCRdist between CDR3 peptides within each V-J. Welch's t-statistics and random forest reduced fewer than 550 V-J features to 13, which were used in a naive Bayes classifier (R e1071). Clones were called with MiXCR by TCRdb after fastp trimmed the public reads at Q25, and only in-frame beta chains were retained. Each record represents a unique CDR3 protein, reported with the most common genes and DNA among its rows. What appears here as the V and J calls and clone size reflects TCRdb's work, not the paper's. Counted in this sample were 250,000 to 300,000 distinct CDR3 sequences; roughly 19% of them appeared once. About 40% of the sample lies in the top ten.

Input material: blood. The TCR originated in a man aged 50-60 years with Graves' ophthalmopathy.

This receptor carries the CDR3 CASRGDSPGREQFF. The sequenced DNA is TGTGCCAGCAGGGGGGACTCCCCGGGGCGTGAGCAGTTCTTC. The rearrangement joined TRBV7-2 to TRBJ2-1, and TRBD2 may be the D gene, going by 6 matching bases. The germline V gene sets CDR1 to SGHTA and CDR2 to FQGNSA. Cut back by 6 bases and 9 bases, the V and J ends lie 18 bases apart. The CDR3 has 14 amino acids, counting the end cysteine and phenylalanine. Only the CDR3 part of the read is kept: 42 bases, read in frame from the first base.